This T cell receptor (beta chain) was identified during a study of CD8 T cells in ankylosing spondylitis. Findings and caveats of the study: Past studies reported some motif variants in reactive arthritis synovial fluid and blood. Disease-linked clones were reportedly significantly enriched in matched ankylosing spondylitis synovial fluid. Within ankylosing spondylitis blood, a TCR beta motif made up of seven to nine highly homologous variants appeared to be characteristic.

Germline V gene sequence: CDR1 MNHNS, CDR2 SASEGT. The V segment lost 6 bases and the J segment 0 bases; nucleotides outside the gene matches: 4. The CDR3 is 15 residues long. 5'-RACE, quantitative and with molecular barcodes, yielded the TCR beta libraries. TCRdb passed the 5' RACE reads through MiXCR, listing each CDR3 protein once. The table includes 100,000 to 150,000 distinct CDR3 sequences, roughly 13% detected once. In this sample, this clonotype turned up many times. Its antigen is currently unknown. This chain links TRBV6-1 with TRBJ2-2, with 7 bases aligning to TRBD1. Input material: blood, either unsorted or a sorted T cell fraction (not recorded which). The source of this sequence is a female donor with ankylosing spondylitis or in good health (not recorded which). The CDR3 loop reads CASRFGTANTGELFF. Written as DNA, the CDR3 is TGTGCCAGCAGGTTCGGGACAGCGAACACCGGGGAGCTGTTTTTT.